The entry below gives a single TCR beta chain sequence along with its context. Its antigen remains unidentified. V lost 1 base and J lost 3, with 14 bases in between. CDR1 is SGHRS and CDR2 is YFSETQ in the germline V gene. CDR3 length equals 15 residues. The data were taken from a study of post-analysis software for immune sequencing data. Study-wide context: Patients had relapsing-remitting, secondary progressive or progressive-relapsing multiple sclerosis; some lacked subtype.

Regarding the study as a whole: In patients, about 5 TRBV segments were more frequent than in controls, with TRBV5-6, TRBV5-1 and TRBV20-1 among them. Versus controls, multiple sclerosis patients showed significantly lower diversity (normalized Chao1). Samples made in the same batch grouped tightly together by F measure.

Each TCR beta cDNA library carried unique molecular identifiers. Input amounts of 1 to 10 million T cells were used. These gave approximately 500,000 cDNA molecules, so each molecule approximated one T cell. MiXCR, applied by TCRdb to the PCR reads, yields one record per CDR3 protein. The sample carries more than 450,000 distinct CDR3 sequences, 30% to 40% recorded once. The chain couples TRBV5-1 to TRBJ2-7, with D possibly TRBD1 on 6 matching bases. The sequence was collected from a girl aged 2-17 years with multiple sclerosis. Sequences were obtained from blood. This chain's CDR3 is CASSLSPTGFYEQYF. In nucleotides, the CDR3 is TGCGCCAGCAGCTTGTCCCCTACAGGGTTCTACGAGCAGTACTTC.